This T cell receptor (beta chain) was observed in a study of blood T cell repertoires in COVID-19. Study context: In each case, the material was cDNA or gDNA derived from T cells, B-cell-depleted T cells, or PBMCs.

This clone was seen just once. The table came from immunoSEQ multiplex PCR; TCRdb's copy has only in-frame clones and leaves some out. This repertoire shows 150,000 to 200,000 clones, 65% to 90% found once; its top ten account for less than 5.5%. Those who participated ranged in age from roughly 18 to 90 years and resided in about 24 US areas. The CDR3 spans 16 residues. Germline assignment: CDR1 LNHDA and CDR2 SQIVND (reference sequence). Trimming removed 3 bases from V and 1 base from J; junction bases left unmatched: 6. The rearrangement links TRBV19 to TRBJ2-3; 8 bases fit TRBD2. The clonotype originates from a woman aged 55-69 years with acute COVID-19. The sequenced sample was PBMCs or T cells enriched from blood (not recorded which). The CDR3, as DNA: TGTGCCAGTAGTATCGCCGGGGGGGGCGGCACAGATACGCAGTATTTT. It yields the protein CASSIAGGGGTDTQYF.